The clone carrying this T cell receptor beta chain has a count of ten or more. Trimming shortened V by 2 bases and J by 2 bases, and 4 bases separated the two germline ends. CDR3 size: 12 residues. Per the germline V gene, CDR1 is SGHDN and CDR2 is FVKESK. The data derive from a study of neurological immune-mediated disorders. 5'RACE with 10-nucleotide random UMIs produced the cDNA. TCRdb called the 5' RACE reads again in MiXCR, with one record for every CDR3 protein. The sample carries about 15,000 distinct CDR3 sequences, more than 3% recorded once. The J gene is TRBJ2-7, the V gene TRBV14, with unresolved D. This clonotype was sampled from a woman in her thirties or forties in good health. Sequenced: CD8+ T cells from blood. This chain's CDR3 is CASSQRPYEQYF. CDR3 DNA: TGTGCCAGCAGCCAACGGCCCTACGAGCAGTACTTC.